This entry lists 20 T cell receptor beta chains sequenced from one sample in a study of blood T cell repertoires in COVID-19. Only in-frame clones appear in the TCRdb table, and some are missing; sequencing was by immunoSEQ multiplex PCR. The sample shows 150,000 to 200,000 clones, 86% of them seen only once. The sample comprised peripheral blood. These TCRs come from a man aged 65 to 79 with active or convalescent COVID-19.

V usage is TRBV5-1 and J usage is TRBJ2-2; 12 nucleotides agree with TRBD1. This CDR3 contains 16 residues. J gave up 4 bases and V 4 bases, and 5 bases lay outside the gene matches. Germline V gives CDR1 SGHRS, CDR2 YFSETQ. As DNA, the CDR3 is TGCGCCAGCAGCCCGGGACAGGGGGCATTCACCGGGGAGCTGTTTTTT. This encodes CASSPGQGAFTGELFF.

The chain employs TRBV11-2 and TRBJ2-1; 10 bases map to TRBD2. The CDR3 loop spans 15 amino acids. The V gene's germline CDR1 is SGHAT and CDR2 FQNNGV. V was pared by 3 bases and J by 8 bases, with 7 bases of the junction left unmatched. The CDR3 region is CASSFTAGGPDEQFF. In nucleotides, the CDR3 is TGTGCCAGCAGCTTTACAGCGGGGGGGCCTGATGAGCAGTTCTTC.

The V call is TRBV19, the J call TRBJ1-1; maybe TRBD1 (6 bases). The CDR3 extends over 13 amino acids. V lost 4 bases to trimming and J lost 1 base, with 7 bases between them. Germline-derived CDR1 and CDR2 are LNHDA and SQIVND (reference sequence). The CDR3 sequence: CASSTDRNTEAFF. Here the CDR3 DNA reads TGTGCCAGTAGTACGGACAGGAACACTGAAGCTTTCTTT.

The chain employs TRBV28 and TRBJ1-5, with D hard to call. This CDR3 region has 13 residues. Germline CDR1 is MDHEN and CDR2 is SYDVKM. Trimming cost V 2 bases and J 7 bases, with 9 bases left between them. This CDR3 is CASSLGPGQPQHF. In nucleotides, the CDR3 is TGTGCCAGCAGTTTAGGTCCTGGCCAGCCCCAGCATTTT.

The chain is built from TRBV2 and TRBJ2-1; 7 bases match TRBD2. The V and J ends lost 4 bases and 8 bases, in that order; junction bases with no gene match: 5. This CDR3 has 13 residues. Germline V lookup: CDR1 SNHLY, CDR2 FYNNEI. In nucleotides, the CDR3 is TGTGCCAGCAGTGCGGACCGGGAGGATGAGCAGTTCTTC. Its translation is CASSADREDEQFF.

This clone was counted a single time. The chain recombines TRBV18 with TRBJ1-2; 9 positions match TRBD1. Germline V gene data show CDR1 as KGHSH and CDR2 as LQKENI. The length of the CDR3 is 13 residues. V lost 3 bases to trimming and J lost 7 bases; unmatched junction nucleotides: 3. The CDR3 here is CASSPGQGSGYTF. Written as DNA, the CDR3 is TGTGCCAGCTCACCGGGACAGGGCTCTGGCTACACCTTC.

This sequence joins TRBV28 and TRBJ1-5; D possibly corresponds to TRBD1 (5 bases). Germline V CDR1 and CDR2: MDHEN, SYDVKM. The V gene lost 2 bases and the J gene lost 1 base, with 12 bases spanning the gap. This CDR3 is 16 amino acids long. The CDR3: CASSLRGGMSNQPQHF. DNA for the CDR3: TGTGCCAGCAGTTTACGCGGGGGAATGAGCAATCAGCCCCAGCATTTT.

V gene TRBV29-1 combines with J gene TRBJ1-1; D possibly corresponds to TRBD1 (6 bases). Germline lookup yields CDR1 SQVTM and CDR2 ANQGSEA. V was cut by 8 bases and J by 1 base, with 14 bases left in between. The CDR3 consists of 13 residues. The CDR3 region is CSLGGQQNTEAFF. The DNA of the CDR3 is TGCAGCTTAGGAGGACAGCAGAACACTGAAGCTTTCTTT.

This rearrangement joins TRBV19 to TRBJ1-1; 9 bases map to TRBD1. V dropped 4 bases and J dropped 3; count of bases not matched to a gene: 3. The CDR3 has 14 residues. Per the germline V gene, CDR1 is LNHDA and CDR2 is SQIVND (reference sequence). The CDR3 sequence: CASSNRGRYTEAFF. The CDR3 DNA reads TGTGCCAGTAGTAACAGGGGGCGATACACTGAAGCTTTCTTT.

V usage is TRBV5-1 and J usage is TRBJ2-2, with TRBD2 matching over 7 bases. Trimming took 4 bases from V and 5 from J; bases not matched to a gene: 20. Germline CDR1 and CDR2: SGHRS and YFSETQ. CDR3 length: 19 residues. CDR3 DNA sequence: TGCGCCAGCAGCCCACCCGGGGGGAGCTCCGGGAAGTTAACCGGGGAGCTGTTTTTT. Translation: CASSPPGGSSGKLTGELFF.

The chain joins TRBV18 to TRBJ2-7; the D is unclear. The germline gives CDR1 KGHSH, CDR2 LQKENI. With 3 bases removed from V and 0 bases from J, the gap between germline ends came to 6 bases. The CDR3 sequence is 13 residues long. The CDR3 protein is CASSPTASYEQYF. The CDR3 DNA reads as TGTGCCAGCTCACCGACTGCCTCCTACGAGCAGTACTTC.

The chain joins TRBV28 to TRBJ1-5; D is undetermined. Germline V gives CDR1 MDHEN, CDR2 SYDVKM. This CDR3 comprises 15 residues. The V end was cut by 3 bases, the J end by 6 bases, with 15 bases between. CDR3 in DNA: TGTGCCAGCAGTTTGATCGGCAGGCTGGCTCAGCCCCAGCATTTT. The encoded protein is CASSLIGRLAQPQHF.

The CDR3 is CATSRAGGNSDTQYF. The CDR3 DNA sequence: TGTGCCACCAGCAGAGCAGGCGGGAACTCAGATACGCAGTATTTT. This sequence joins TRBV15 and TRBJ2-3; D is possibly TRBD2 (6 bases). The germline gives CDR1 LNHNV, CDR2 YYDKDF (reference sequence). The CDR3 has 15 amino acids. The V and J ends lost 1 base and 4 bases respectively, with 12 bases between them.

The chain recombines TRBV4-3 with TRBJ2-3; D is possibly TRBD1 (5 bases). Per germline, CDR1 LGHNA and CDR2 YSLEER. V lost 2 bases and J lost 5, with 17 bases in between. This CDR3 region has 16 residues. The CDR3 DNA sequence: TGCGCCAGCAGCCAAAGGTTCAGGGCCGCCGGAGATACGCAGTATTTT. It yields the protein CASSQRFRAAGDTQYF.

This clone was seen only a few times. The chain carries TRBV9 and TRBJ2-5; tentative D call: TRBD2 (5 bases). Trimming removed 2 bases at V and 4 bases at J, with 15 bases between. Germline V CDR1 and CDR2: SGDLS, YYNGEE. This CDR3 comprises 15 residues. Written as DNA, the CDR3 is TGTGCCAGCAGCGTCCGGGAAAGCAGGCGAGAGACCCAGTACTTC. Protein: CASSVRESRRETQYF.

This sequence joins TRBV19 and TRBJ1-6, with 8 bases that match TRBD1. The CDR3 consists of 14 residues. V lost 5 bases and J lost 9; bases outside the gene matches: 6. Germline V gene lookup returns CDR1 LNHDA and CDR2 SQIVND (reference sequence). The CDR3 nucleotides read TGTGCCAGTAGTCTCCAGGGGGCAGGTTCACCCCTCCACTTT. Its translation is CASSLQGAGSPLHF.

The chain uses TRBV4-1 and TRBJ2-5; either TRBD1 or TRBD2 may supply D (5 bases each). Germline CDR1 MGHRA, CDR2 YSYEKL. The CDR3 is 15 residues long. The V and J ends lost 7 bases and 4 bases respectively, with 19 bases between them. For the CDR3, the DNA is TGCGCCAGCAACCAGGGCGGGCCATGGATAGAGACCCAGTACTTC. This sequence encodes CASNQGGPWIETQYF.

The gene calls are TRBV12-3 or TRBV12-4 and TRBJ2-1; the match to TRBD1 covers 7 bases. This CDR3 is built from 13 residues. V trimming: 1 base; J trimming: 9 bases; junction bases outside the gene matches: 3. The CDR3 DNA follows: TGTGCCAGCAGTTTAGGCAGGGGGAGTGAGCAGTTCTTC. Its translation is CASSLGRGSEQFF.

The genes are TRBV5-8 and TRBJ2-7; D might be TRBD1 (5 bases). The V gene's germline CDR1 is SGHTS and CDR2 YDEGEE. V lost 0 bases to trimming and J lost 4 bases, with 11 bases between them. CDR3 length: 14 amino acids. The CDR3: CASSLVGLGYEQYF. The CDR3 region has the DNA TGTGCCAGCAGCTTGGTGGGGCTTGGTTACGAGCAGTACTTC.

The rearrangement joins TRBV12-3 or TRBV12-4 to TRBJ1-2; D not certain. This CDR3 region has 13 residues. V was clipped by 3 bases and J by 6 bases, with 11 bases between them. The CDR3 spells CASSLQIIDGYTF. As DNA, the CDR3 is TGTGCCAGCAGTTTGCAGATTATTGATGGCTACACCTTC.